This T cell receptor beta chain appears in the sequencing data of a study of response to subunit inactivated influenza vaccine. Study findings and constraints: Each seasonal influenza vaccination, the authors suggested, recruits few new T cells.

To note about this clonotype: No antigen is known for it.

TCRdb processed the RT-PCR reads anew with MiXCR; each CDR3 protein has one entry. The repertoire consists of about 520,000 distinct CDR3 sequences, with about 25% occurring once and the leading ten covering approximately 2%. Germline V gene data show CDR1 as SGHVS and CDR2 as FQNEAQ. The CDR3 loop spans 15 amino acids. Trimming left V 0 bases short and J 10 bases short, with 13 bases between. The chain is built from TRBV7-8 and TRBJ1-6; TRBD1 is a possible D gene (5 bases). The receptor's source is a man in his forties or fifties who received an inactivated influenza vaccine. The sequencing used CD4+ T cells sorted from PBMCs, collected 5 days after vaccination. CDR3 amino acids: CASSLATRVGSPLHF. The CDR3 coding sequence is TGTGCCAGCAGCTTAGCCACCAGGGTCGGCTCACCCCTCCACTTT.